This T cell receptor (beta chain) came from a study of T-cell memory formation after mild COVID-19. Study-wide points: Researchers report contracting CD4+ clones mostly in CM and EM, with CD8+ clones in EMRA. Researchers found some responding clones in pre-infection memory, a sign that cross-reactive memory joined.

Via MiXCR, TCRdb re-called the 5' RACE reads, giving one row per CDR3 protein. The data show tens of thousands of distinct CDR3 sequences, with nearly 25% seen just once and around 40% held by the top ten. Germline V lookup: CDR1 SEHNR, CDR2 FQNEAQ (reference sequence). The CDR3 is 14 amino acids. Trimming removed 5 bases at V and 4 bases at J, with 13 bases between. On this clonotype: Its cognate antigen is unknown.

Sequencing was performed on PBMCs or a T cell subset sorted from them (not recorded which). The sequence was collected from a man aged 18 to 30 who had mild COVID-19 (a few samples of this study predate the infection). Cell type and time point are not known. The chain is built from TRBV7-9 and TRBJ2-3; no clear D. CDR3 region: CASSPQQDADTQYF. The CDR3 bases are TGTGCCAGCAGCCCTCAACAAGACGCAGATACGCAGTATTTT.